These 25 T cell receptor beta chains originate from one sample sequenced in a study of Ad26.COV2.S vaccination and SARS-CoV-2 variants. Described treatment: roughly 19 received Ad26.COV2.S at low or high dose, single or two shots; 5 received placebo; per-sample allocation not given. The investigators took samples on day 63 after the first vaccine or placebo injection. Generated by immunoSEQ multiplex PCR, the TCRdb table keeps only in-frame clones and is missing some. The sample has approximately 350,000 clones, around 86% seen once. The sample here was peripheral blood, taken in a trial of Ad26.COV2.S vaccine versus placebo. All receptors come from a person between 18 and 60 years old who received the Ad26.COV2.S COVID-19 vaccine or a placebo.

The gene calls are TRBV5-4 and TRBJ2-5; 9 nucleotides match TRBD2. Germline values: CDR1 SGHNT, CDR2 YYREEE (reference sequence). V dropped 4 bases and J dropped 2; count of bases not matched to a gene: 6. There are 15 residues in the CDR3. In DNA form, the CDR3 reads TGTGCCAGCAGCGTGGTGACTAGCGGACAAGAGACCCAGTACTTC. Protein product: CASSVVTSGQETQYF. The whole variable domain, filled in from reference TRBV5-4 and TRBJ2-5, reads ETGVTQSPTHLIKTRGQQVTLRCSSQSGHNTVSWYQQALGQGPQFIFQYYREEENGRGNFPPRFSGLQFPNYSSELNVNALELDDSALYLCASSVVTSGQETQYFGPGTRLLVL.

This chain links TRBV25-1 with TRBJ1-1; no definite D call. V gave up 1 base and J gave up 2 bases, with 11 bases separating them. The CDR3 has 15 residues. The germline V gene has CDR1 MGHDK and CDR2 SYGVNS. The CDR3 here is CASSEFRGSNTEAFF. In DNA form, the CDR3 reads TGTGCCAGCAGTGAATTTCGGGGTTCAAACACTGAAGCTTTCTTT. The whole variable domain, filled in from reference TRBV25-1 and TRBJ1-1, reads EADIYQTPRYLVIGTGKKITLECSQTMGHDKMYWYQQDPGMELHLIHYSYGVNSTEKGDLSSESTVSRIRTEHFPLTLESARPSHTSQYLCASSEFRGSNTEAFFGQGTRLTVV.

CDR3 coding DNA: TGTGCCAGCAGTGTCGGGACAGGGAACGAGCAGTACTTC. Translation gives CASSVGTGNEQYF. This sequence joins TRBV6-8 and TRBJ2-7, with 9 bases lining up with TRBD1. The CDR3 contains 13 residues. V gave up 5 bases and J gave up 5 bases; unmatched junction bases: 4. The germline V gene has CDR1 MNHGY and CDR2 SAAAGT.

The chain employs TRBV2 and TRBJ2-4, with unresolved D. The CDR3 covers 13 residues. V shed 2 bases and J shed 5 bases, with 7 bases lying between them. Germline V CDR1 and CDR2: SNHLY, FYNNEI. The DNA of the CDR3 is TGTGCCAGCAGTGAATACGGAGAAAACATTCAGTACTTC. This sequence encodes CASSEYGENIQYF. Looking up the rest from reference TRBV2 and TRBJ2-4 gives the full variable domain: EPEVTQTPSHQVTQMGQEVILRCVPISNHLYFYWYRQILGQKVEFLVSFYNNEISEKSEIFDDQFSVERPDGSNFTLKIRSTKLEDSAMYFCASSEYGENIQYFGAGTRLSVL.

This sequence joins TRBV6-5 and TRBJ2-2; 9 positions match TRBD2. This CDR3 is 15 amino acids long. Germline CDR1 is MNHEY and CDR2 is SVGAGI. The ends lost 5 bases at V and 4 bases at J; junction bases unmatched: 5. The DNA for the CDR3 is TGTGCCAGCAGTCGCGGGGGGGTTGGCACCGGGGAGCTGTTTTTT. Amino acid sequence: CASSRGGVGTGELFF.

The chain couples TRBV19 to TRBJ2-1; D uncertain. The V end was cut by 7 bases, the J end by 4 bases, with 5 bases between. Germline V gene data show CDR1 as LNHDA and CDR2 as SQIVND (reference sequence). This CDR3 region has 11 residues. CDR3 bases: TGTGCCAGTATGGGGTACAATGAGCAGTTCTTC. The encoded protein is CASMGYNEQFF.

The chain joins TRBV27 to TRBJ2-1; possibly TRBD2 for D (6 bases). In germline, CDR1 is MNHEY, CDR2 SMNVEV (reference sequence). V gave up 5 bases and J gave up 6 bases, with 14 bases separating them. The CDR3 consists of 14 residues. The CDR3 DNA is TGTGCCAGCAGTCCCCTGGGGGGACGCAATGAGCAGTTCTTC. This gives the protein CASSPLGGRNEQFF.

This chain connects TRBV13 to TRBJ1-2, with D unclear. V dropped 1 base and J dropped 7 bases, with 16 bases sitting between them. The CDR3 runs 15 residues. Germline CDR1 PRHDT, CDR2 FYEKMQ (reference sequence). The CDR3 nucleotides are TGTGCCAGCAGCTTAGCCCGGTACTCTCTGGCTGGCTACACCTTC. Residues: CASSLARYSLAGYTF. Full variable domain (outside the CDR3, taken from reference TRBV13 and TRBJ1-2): AAGVIQSPRHLIKEKRETATLKCYPIPRHDTVYWYQQGPGQDPQFLISFYEKMQSDKGSIPDRFSAQQFSDYHSELNMSSLELGDSALYFCASSLARYSLAGYTFGSGTRLTVV.

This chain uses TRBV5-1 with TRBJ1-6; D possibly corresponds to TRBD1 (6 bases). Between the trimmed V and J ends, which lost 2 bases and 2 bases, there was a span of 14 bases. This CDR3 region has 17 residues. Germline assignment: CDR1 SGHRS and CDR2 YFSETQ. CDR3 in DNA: TGCGCCAGCAGCTTCAGAGGACAGCAACCCTATAATTCACCCCTCCACTTT. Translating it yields CASSFRGQQPYNSPLHF.

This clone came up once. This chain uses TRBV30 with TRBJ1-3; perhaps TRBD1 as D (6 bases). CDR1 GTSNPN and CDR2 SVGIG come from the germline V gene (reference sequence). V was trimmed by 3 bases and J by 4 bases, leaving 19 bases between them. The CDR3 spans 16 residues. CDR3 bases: TGTGCCTGGAGGGAACCTAGGTGGGGGCAAGGAAACACCATATATTTT. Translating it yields CAWREPRWGQGNTIYF. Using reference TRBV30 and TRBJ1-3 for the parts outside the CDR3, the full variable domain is SQTIHQWPATLVQPVGSPLSLECTVEGTSNPNLYWYRQAAGRGLQLLFYSVGIGQISSEVPQNLSASRPQDRQFILSSKKLLLSDSGFYLCAWREPRWGQGNTIYFGEGSWLTVV.

The DNA of the CDR3 is TGTGCCAGTAGAGACTCTTTGGGATCACCCCTCCACTTT. Its translation: CASRDSLGSPLHF. This chain links TRBV19 with TRBJ1-6; no definite D call. The germline V and J ends were trimmed by 6 bases and 10 bases, with 13 bases remaining between them. This CDR3 region has 13 residues. In germline, CDR1 is LNHDA, CDR2 SQIVND (reference sequence).

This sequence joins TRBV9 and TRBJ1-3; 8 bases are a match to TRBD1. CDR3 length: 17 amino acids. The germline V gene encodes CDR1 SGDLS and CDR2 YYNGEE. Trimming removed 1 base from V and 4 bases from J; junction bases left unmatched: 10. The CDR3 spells CASSVPKRTGRGNTIYF. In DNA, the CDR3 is TGTGCCAGCAGCGTACCAAAAAGGACAGGGAGAGGAAACACCATATATTTT.

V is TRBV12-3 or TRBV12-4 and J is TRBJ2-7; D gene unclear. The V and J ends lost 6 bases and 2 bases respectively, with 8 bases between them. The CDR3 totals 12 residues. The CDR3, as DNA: TGTGCCAGCAGCCCTCGGGCCTACGAGCAGTACTTC. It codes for CASSPRAYEQYF.

DNA for the CDR3: TGTGCCAGCAGCGGAGCCAACTCTGGAAACACCATATATTTT. Translation gives CASSGANSGNTIYF. J is TRBJ1-3 and V is TRBV2, with D unclear. Germline V lookup: CDR1 SNHLY, CDR2 FYNNEI. This CDR3 is built from 14 residues. Trimming took 6 bases from V and 0 from J, leaving 9 bases between them.

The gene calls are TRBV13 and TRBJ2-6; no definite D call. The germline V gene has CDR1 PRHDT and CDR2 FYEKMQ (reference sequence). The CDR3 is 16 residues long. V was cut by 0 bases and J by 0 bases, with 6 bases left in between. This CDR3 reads CASSLGRSSGANVLTF. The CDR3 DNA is TGTGCCAGCAGCTTAGGACGAAGCTCTGGGGCCAACGTCCTGACTTTC.

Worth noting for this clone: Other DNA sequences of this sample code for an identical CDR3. CDR3 sequence (DNA): TGTGCCAGCAGCGTAGGGGACACTGAAGCTTTCTTT. Translated: CASSVGDTEAFF. This sequence joins TRBV9 and TRBJ1-1; D unresolved. Germline lookup yields CDR1 SGDLS and CDR2 YYNGEE. Trimming took off 0 bases at V and 3 bases at J, with 3 bases between the two ends. This CDR3 region has 12 residues.

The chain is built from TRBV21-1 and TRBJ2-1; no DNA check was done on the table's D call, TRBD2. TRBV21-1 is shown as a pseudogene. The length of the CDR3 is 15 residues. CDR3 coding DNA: TGTGCCAGCAGCCTGGGACTAGCAGACTTACATGAGCAGTTCTTC. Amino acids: CASSLGLADLHEQFF.

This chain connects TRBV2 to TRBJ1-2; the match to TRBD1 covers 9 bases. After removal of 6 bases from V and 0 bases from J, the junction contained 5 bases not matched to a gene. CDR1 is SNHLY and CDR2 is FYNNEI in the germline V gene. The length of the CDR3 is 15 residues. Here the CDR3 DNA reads TGTGCCAGCAGAATGGGACAGGGCCCTAACTATGGCTACACCTTC. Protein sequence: CASRMGQGPNYGYTF.

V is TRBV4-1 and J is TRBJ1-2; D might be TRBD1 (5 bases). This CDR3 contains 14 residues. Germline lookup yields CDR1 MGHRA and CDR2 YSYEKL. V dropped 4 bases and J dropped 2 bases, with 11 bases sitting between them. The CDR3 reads CASSLTRVNYGYTF. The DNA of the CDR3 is TGCGCCAGCAGCCTCACCAGGGTAAACTATGGCTACACCTTC.

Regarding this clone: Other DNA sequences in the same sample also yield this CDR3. The CDR3 here is CASSYSYQPQHF. For the CDR3, the DNA is TGTGCCAGCAGTTACTCGTATCAGCCCCAGCATTTT. The chain recombines TRBV6-2 or TRBV6-3 with TRBJ1-5, with D hard to call. The CDR3 extends over 12 amino acids. In germline, CDR1 is MNHEY, CDR2 SVGEGT. The V end lost 0 bases, the J end lost 5 bases, and 2 bases lay between the germline ends.

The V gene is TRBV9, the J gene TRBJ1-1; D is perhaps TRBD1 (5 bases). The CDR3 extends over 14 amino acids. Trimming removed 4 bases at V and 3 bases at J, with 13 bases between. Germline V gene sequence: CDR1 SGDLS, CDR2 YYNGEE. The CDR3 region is CASSTLSRDTEAFF. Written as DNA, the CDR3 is TGTGCCAGCAGCACTCTGAGCAGGGACACTGAAGCTTTCTTT.

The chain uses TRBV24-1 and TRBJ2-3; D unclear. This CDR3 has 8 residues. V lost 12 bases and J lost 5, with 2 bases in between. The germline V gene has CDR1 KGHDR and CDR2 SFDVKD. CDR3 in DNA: TGTGCCGTAGATACGCAGTATTTT. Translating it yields CAVDTQYF.

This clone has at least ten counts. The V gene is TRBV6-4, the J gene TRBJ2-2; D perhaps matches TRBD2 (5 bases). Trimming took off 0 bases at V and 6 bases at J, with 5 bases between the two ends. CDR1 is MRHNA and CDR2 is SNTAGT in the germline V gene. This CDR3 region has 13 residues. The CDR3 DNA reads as TGTGCCAGCAGTGACTCGGAGGCCGGGGAGCTGTTTTTT. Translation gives CASSDSEAGELFF.

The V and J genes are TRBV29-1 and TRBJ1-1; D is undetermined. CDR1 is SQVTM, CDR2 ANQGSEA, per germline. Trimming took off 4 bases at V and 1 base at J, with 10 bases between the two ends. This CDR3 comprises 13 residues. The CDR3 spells CSVGHSQNTEAFF. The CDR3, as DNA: TGCAGCGTTGGGCACAGCCAGAACACTGAAGCTTTCTTT.

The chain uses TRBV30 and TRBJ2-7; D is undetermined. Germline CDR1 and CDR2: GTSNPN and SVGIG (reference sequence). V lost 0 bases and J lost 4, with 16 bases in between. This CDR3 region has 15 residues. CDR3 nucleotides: TGTGCCTGGAGTGTACTTGCCAGCAAAAAATACGAGCAGTACTTC. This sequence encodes CAWSVLASKKYEQYF.